Listed here are 22 T cell receptor beta chains from one sample, sequenced in a study of T cell repertoires in cytomegalovirus infection. Via MiXCR, TCRdb re-called the reads, giving one row per CDR3 protein. The table shows around 210,000 distinct CDR3 sequences, with 6% to 8% occurring only once. The sequenced material came from PBMCs. These TCRs come from a human donor in good health (CMV status not recorded). Some clones in this sample may be carry-over from other donors' samples.

The sample holds a few counts of this clonotype. The chain carries TRBV6-5 and TRBJ1-1; 8 bases match TRBD1. Germline V gene lookup returns CDR1 MNHEY and CDR2 SVGAGI. This CDR3 is 12 amino acids long. The V segment lost 5 bases and the J segment 9 bases; nucleotides outside the gene matches: 5. DNA for the CDR3: TGTGCCAGCAGTAACCGGGACAGGAAAGCTTTCTTT. Translation: CASSNRDRKAFF.

The table lists this clonotype with many counts. The genes are TRBV19 and TRBJ1-5; D is uncertain. The CDR3 contains 16 residues. Trimming pared 8 bases from V and 3 bases from J, leaving 20 bases between. Germline CDR1 LNHDA, CDR2 SQIVND (reference sequence). CDR3 sequence reads: CASGPRAILNNQPQHF. The CDR3 DNA is TGTGCCAGTGGCCCGAGGGCCATTCTTAACAATCAGCCCCAGCATTTT.

The sample holds many counts of this clonotype. The chain carries TRBV6-2 or TRBV6-3 and TRBJ1-4; D is unresolved. Looked up from germline, CDR1 is MNHEY and CDR2 is SVGEGT. CDR3 length: 12 residues. Trimming pared 7 bases from V and 8 bases from J, leaving 11 bases between. The CDR3: CASKKPSEKLFF. The CDR3 nucleotides read TGTGCCAGCAAGAAACCCTCGGAAAAACTGTTTTTT.

The rearrangement uses TRBV7-9 and TRBJ1-2, with D maybe TRBD1 (6 bases). Trimming took off 6 bases at V and 2 bases at J, with 13 bases between the two ends. The CDR3 is made up of 14 amino acids. Looked up from germline, CDR1 is SEHNR and CDR2 is FQNEAQ (reference sequence). The CDR3 nucleotides are TGTGCCAGCAGTTTTATCGACAGGAACTATGGCTACACCTTC. Encoded protein: CASSFIDRNYGYTF.

Regarding this clonotype: A much larger clone differs from this one at a single base, so this may be a read error. J is TRBJ2-6 and V is TRBV5-6; tentatively, D is TRBD1 (5 bases). V lost 3 bases, J lost 0 bases, and 10 bases lay in between. This CDR3 has 16 residues. Per the germline V gene, CDR1 is SGHDT and CDR2 is YYEEEE. The CDR3 protein is CASSYNRISGANVLTF. In DNA form, the CDR3 reads TGTGCCAGCAGCTACAACAGGATCTCTGGGGCCAACGTCCTGACTTTC.

The CDR3 loop is CASSDRDRGMWNTEAFF. CDR3 DNA sequence: TGTGCCAGCAGTGACCGGGACAGGGGTATGTGGAACACTGAAGCTTTCTTT. The J gene is TRBJ1-1, the V gene TRBV6-5, with 10 nucleotides matching TRBD1. CDR1 is MNHEY and CDR2 is SVGAGI in the germline V gene. J was trimmed by 1 base and V by 5 bases; bases with no gene match: 10. The CDR3 has 17 residues.

This sequence joins TRBV5-1 and TRBJ1-1; D gene uncertain. The length of the CDR3 is 14 residues. CDR1 is SGHRS and CDR2 is YFSETQ in the germline V gene. Trimming cost V 3 bases and J 1 base, with 10 bases left between them. The CDR3 sequence is CASSYTRGNTEAFF. In nucleotides, the CDR3 is TGCGCCAGCAGCTACACCAGAGGGAACACTGAAGCTTTCTTT.

This clonotype has just a few counts. This chain uses TRBV6-5 with TRBJ2-5; the D gene could be TRBD1 or TRBD2 (5 bases each). Germline V gene lookup returns CDR1 MNHEY and CDR2 SVGAGI. This CDR3 is built from 14 residues. Trimming stripped 6 bases from V and 2 bases from J, with 13 bases between. The CDR3 protein is CASSSLWGQETQYF. The CDR3 bases are TGTGCCAGCAGCTCCCTATGGGGGCAAGAGACCCAGTACTTC.

This clonotype has only a few counts. The rearrangement links TRBV6-5 to TRBJ1-6, with D unresolved. The CDR3 contains 15 residues. The ends were cut back, 6 bases at V and 7 bases at J, with 16 bases in the middle. CDR1 and CDR2 from the germline V gene are MNHEY and SVGAGI. The CDR3 spells CASRGGGSENSPLHF. CDR3 DNA: TGTGCCAGCAGGGGCGGAGGTTCGGAAAATTCACCCCTCCACTTT.

The CDR3 sequence is CSADSGGGTDTQYF. CDR3 in DNA: TGCAGTGCAGATAGCGGGGGCGGGACAGATACGCAGTATTTT. The chain employs TRBV20-1 and TRBJ2-3; 9 nucleotides align to TRBD2. The CDR3 is 14 amino acids. Germline V gene sequence: CDR1 DFQATT, CDR2 SNEGSKA (reference sequence). Unmatched junction bases numbered 7, after V lost 6 bases and J lost 3 bases.

This clonotype was recorded a few times. V is TRBV20-1 and J is TRBJ1-2; 7 nucleotides align to TRBD1. The CDR3 contains 12 residues. Germline V CDR1 and CDR2: DFQATT, SNEGSKA (reference sequence). Germline trimming cut 0 bases from V and 6 bases from J; bases unmatched to any gene: 1. The CDR3 reads CSARDRGDGYTF. The CDR3 DNA reads TGCAGTGCTAGAGACAGGGGGGATGGCTACACCTTC.

This clonotype appeared many times. This chain joins TRBV11-3 and TRBJ1-5, with 9 bases aligning to TRBD1. Germline trimming cut 4 bases from V and 0 bases from J; bases unmatched to any gene: 16. The CDR3 has 20 residues. Germline CDR1 SGHNT, CDR2 YENEEA. DNA of the CDR3: TGTGCCAGCAGCTGCCGCCGGGACAGGGAACCCGTTTATAGCAATCAGCCCCAGCATTTT. It codes for CASSCRRDREPVYSNQPQHF.

This clonotype was seen at least ten times. This sequence joins TRBV6-2 or TRBV6-3 and TRBJ2-1; D is perhaps TRBD2 (5 bases). The CDR3 is 17 amino acids. The V and J ends lost 4 bases and 0 bases respectively, with 16 bases between them. Per germline, CDR1 MNHEY and CDR2 SVGEGT. The CDR3 here is CASSSLGERSSYNEQFF. CDR3 nucleotide sequence: TGTGCCAGCAGTTCTCTTGGGGAGCGCAGCTCCTACAATGAGCAGTTCTTC.

This chain joins TRBV28 and TRBJ2-1; TRBD1 matches 11 bases. The germline gives CDR1 MDHEN, CDR2 SYDVKM. The CDR3 sequence is 14 residues long. Trimming removed 7 bases from V and 3 bases from J; junction bases left unmatched: 2. Here the CDR3 reads CASTGTGGYNEQFF. DNA for the CDR3: TGTGCCAGCACCGGGACAGGGGGCTACAATGAGCAGTTCTTC. Based on the CDR3 plus reference TRBV28 and TRBJ2-1, the full variable domain is DVKVTQSSRYLVKRTGEKVFLECVQDMDHENMFWYRQDPGLGLRLIYFSYDVKMKEKGDIPEGYSVSREKKERFSLILESASTNQTSMYLCASTGTGGYNEQFFGPGTRLTVL.

Ten or more counts support this clonotype. J is TRBJ2-1 and V is TRBV7-8; TRBD2 matches 10 bases. The ends lost 5 bases at V and 0 bases at J; junction bases unmatched: 10. Germline V gene data show CDR1 as SGHVS and CDR2 as FQNEAQ. The CDR3 loop spans 18 amino acids. DNA for the CDR3: TGTGCCAGCAGCAGCTGGACTAGCGGATTCTACTCCTACAATGAGCAGTTCTTC. It yields the protein CASSSWTSGFYSYNEQFF.

This clonotype appeared many times. The V and J genes are TRBV27 and TRBJ2-1, with a weak D call TRBD2 (6 bases). The CDR3 sequence is 14 residues long. Germline V gene data show CDR1 as MNHEY and CDR2 as SMNVEV (reference sequence). V lost 5 bases and J 4 bases, leaving 12 bases between the germline ends. DNA of the CDR3: TGTGCCAGCAGTCGAGGGACTTTATACAATGAGCAGTTCTTC. Encoded protein: CASSRGTLYNEQFF.

This clonotype was seen many times. V usage is TRBV7-9 and J usage is TRBJ1-1, with D hard to call. The germline V and J ends were trimmed by 5 bases and 1 base, with 5 bases remaining between them. CDR1 is SEHNR and CDR2 is FQNEAQ in the germline V gene (reference sequence). The CDR3 runs 12 residues. The CDR3 reads CASSIWNTEAFF. The CDR3 DNA reads as TGTGCCAGCAGCATCTGGAACACTGAAGCTTTCTTT.

This clonotype was detected many times. The chain combines TRBV7-2 with TRBJ2-5; TRBD1 or TRBD2 may be the D gene (7 bases each). Germline V gene sequence: CDR1 SGHTA, CDR2 FQGNSA. This CDR3 has 16 amino acids. Deletions cut 3 bases from V and 1 base from J, with 15 bases between. CDR3 in DNA: TGTGCCAGCAGCTTTCAGGCAGGGGGGGTCCAAGAGACCCAGTACTTC. It is translated as CASSFQAGGVQETQYF.

In its sample, this clonotype was seen many times. The chain employs TRBV7-2 and TRBJ2-5; D assignment may be TRBD1 or TRBD2 (5 bases each). The germline CDR1 and CDR2 sequences are SGHTA and FQGNSA. V shed 5 bases and J shed 3 bases, with 16 bases lying between them. The CDR3 totals 15 residues. The CDR3 is CASSPQGDPKETQYF. The CDR3 DNA reads as TGTGCCAGCAGCCCTCAAGGGGACCCGAAAGAGACCCAGTACTTC.

This clonotype was picked up many times. The chain's CDR3 is CASSLAWGDLNQPQHF. The DNA for the CDR3 is TGTGCCAGCAGCTTAGCGTGGGGGGACCTCAATCAGCCCCAGCATTTT. The chain combines TRBV7-9 with TRBJ1-5, with a weak D call TRBD1 (5 bases). Between the trimmed V and J ends, which lost 0 bases and 3 bases, there was a span of 12 bases. Germline V CDR1 and CDR2: SEHNR, FQNEAQ (reference sequence). The length of the CDR3 is 16 residues.

This clonotype was observed many times. This rearrangement joins TRBV2 to TRBJ1-1; no clear D gene. The CDR3 contains 10 residues. In germline, CDR1 is SNHLY, CDR2 FYNNEI. The ends were cut back, 7 bases at V and 10 bases at J, with 10 bases in the middle. The CDR3 reads CASNKPAAFF. The CDR3 DNA reads as TGTGCCAGCAATAAACCGGCAGCTTTCTTT.

This clonotype was recorded at least ten times. The chain employs TRBV7-6 and TRBJ1-3; D ambiguous. CDR1 and CDR2 from the germline V gene are SGHVS and FNYEAQ. V gave up 5 bases and J gave up 0 bases, with 11 bases separating them. The CDR3 is 15 amino acids. Here the CDR3 reads CASSTTRTSGNTIYF. CDR3 coding DNA: TGTGCCAGCAGCACTACCCGGACCTCTGGAAACACCATATATTTT.